This TCR beta chain was captured by sequencing in a study of blood T cell repertoires in COVID-19. The CDR3 is 16 residues long. Germline CDR1 is SEHNR and CDR2 is FQNEAQ (reference sequence). The V and J ends lost 1 base and 3 bases respectively, with 12 bases between them. Methods used by the authors: It was from reference gene primer amplification that nucleated cell counts were estimated. Clones were read by immunoSEQ multiplex PCR, and TCRdb kept only the in-frame ones, dropping some. That table furnishes V, J and clone size, whereas the DNA furnished D and trimming. The sample shows under 100,000 clones, roughly 86% of them seen only once.

The clonotype was recovered from a human donor in a cohort sampled during active COVID-19. The chain uses TRBV7-9 and TRBJ2-2, with D tentatively TRBD2 (6 bases). The sample taken for sequencing was peripheral blood. Here the CDR3 reads CASSLVGGAYTGELFF. The DNA for the CDR3 is TGTGCCAGCAGCTTAGTAGGAGGGGCGTACACCGGGGAGCTGTTTTTT.